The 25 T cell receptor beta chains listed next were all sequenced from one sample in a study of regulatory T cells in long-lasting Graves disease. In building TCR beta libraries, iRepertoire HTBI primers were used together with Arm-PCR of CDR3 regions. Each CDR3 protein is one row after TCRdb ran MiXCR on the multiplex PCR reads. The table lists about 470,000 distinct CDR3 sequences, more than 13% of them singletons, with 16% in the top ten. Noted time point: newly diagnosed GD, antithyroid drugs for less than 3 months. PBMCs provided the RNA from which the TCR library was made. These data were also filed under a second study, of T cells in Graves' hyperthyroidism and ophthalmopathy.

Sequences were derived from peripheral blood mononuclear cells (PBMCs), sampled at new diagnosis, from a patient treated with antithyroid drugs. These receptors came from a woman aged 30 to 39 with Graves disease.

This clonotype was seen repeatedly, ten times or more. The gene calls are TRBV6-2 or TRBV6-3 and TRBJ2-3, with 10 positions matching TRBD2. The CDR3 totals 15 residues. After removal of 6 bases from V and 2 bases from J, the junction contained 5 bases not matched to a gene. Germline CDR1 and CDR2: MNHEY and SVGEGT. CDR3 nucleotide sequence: TGTGCCAGCAGGACTAGCGGGCTAAACACAGATACGCAGTATTTT. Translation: CASRTSGLNTDTQYF.

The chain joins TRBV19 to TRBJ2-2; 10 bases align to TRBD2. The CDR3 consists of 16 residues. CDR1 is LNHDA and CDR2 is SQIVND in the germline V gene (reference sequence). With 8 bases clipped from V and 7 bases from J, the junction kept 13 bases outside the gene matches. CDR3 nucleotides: TGTGCCAGTTCATCTAGCGGGAGAATCGAGCACGGGGAGCTGTTTTTT. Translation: CASSSSGRIEHGELFF.

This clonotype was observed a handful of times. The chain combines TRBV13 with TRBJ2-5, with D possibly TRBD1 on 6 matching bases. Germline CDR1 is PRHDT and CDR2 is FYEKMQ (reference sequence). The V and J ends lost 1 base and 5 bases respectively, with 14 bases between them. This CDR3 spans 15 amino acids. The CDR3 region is CASSLVPGAGETQYF. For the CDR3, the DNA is TGTGCCAGCAGCTTAGTTCCAGGGGCCGGGGAGACCCAGTACTTC.

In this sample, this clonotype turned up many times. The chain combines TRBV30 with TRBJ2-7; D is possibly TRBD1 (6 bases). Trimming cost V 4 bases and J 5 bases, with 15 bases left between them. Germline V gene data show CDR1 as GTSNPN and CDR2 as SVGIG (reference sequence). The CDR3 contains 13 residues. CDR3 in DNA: TGTGCCTGGACCGGGACAATGTTCCACGAGCAGTACTTC. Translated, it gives CAWTGTMFHEQYF.

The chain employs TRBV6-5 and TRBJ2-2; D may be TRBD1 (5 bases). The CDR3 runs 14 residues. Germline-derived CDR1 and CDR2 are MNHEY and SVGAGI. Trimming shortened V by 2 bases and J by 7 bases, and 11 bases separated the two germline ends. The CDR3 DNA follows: TGTGCCAGCAGTTACGTAGGGGTTAACGGGGAGCTGTTTTTT. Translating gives CASSYVGVNGELFF.

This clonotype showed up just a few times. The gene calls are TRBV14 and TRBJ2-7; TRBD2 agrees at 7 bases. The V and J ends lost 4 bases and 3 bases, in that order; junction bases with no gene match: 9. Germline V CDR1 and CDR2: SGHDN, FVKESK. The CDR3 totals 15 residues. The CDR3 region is CASSPLAGVGYEQYF. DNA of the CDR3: TGTGCCAGCAGCCCACTGGCGGGAGTAGGCTACGAGCAGTACTTC.

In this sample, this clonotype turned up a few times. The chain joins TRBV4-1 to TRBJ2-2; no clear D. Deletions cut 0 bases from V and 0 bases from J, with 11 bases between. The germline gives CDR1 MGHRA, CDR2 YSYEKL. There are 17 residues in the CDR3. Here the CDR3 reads CASSQDLVRPNTGELFF. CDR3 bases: TGCGCCAGCAGCCAAGATCTGGTCCGCCCGAACACCGGGGAGCTGTTTTTT.

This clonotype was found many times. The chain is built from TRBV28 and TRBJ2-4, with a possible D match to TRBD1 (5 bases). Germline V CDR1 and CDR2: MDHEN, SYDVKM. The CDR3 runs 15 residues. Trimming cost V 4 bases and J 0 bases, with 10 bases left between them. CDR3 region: CASSYPGLAKNIQYF. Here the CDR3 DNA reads TGTGCCAGCAGTTACCCAGGGCTAGCCAAAAACATTCAGTACTTC.

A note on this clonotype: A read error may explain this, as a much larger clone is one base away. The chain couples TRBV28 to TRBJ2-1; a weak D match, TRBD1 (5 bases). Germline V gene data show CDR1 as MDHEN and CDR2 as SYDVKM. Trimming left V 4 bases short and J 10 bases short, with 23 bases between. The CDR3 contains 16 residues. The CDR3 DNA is TGTGCCAGCAGTTCTCCGATCGTCCAGGGTACCTACGAGCAGTTCTTC. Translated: CASSSPIVQGTYEQFF.

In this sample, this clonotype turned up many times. The DNA of the CDR3 is TGCAGTGCTAGGGAAACAGTTAAGGGGACGCCCCAGCATTTT. This sequence encodes CSARETVKGTPQHF. This chain joins TRBV20-1 and TRBJ1-5; tentatively, D is TRBD1 (5 bases). With 3 bases removed from V and 9 bases from J, the gap between germline ends came to 18 bases. Germline CDR1 and CDR2: DFQATT and SNEGSKA (reference sequence). The length of the CDR3 is 14 residues.

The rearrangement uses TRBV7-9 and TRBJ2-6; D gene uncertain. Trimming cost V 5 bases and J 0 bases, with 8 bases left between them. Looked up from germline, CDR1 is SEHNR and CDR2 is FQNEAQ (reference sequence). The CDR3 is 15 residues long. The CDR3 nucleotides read TGTGCCAGCAGCCCTGCGGACTCTGGGGCCAACGTCCTGACTTTC. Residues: CASSPADSGANVLTF.

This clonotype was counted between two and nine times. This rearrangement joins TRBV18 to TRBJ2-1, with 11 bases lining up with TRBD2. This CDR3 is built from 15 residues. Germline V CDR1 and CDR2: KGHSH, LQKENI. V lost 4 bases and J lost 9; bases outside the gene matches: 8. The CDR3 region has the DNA TGTGCCAGCTCACTAACTAGCGGGAGAGTGTCTGAGCAGTTCTTC. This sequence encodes CASSLTSGRVSEQFF.

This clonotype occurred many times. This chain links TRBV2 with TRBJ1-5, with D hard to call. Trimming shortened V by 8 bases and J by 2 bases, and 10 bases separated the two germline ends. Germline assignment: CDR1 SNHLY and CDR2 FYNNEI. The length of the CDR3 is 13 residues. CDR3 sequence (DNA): TGTGCCAGCGAAGGAGGAGGCAATCAGCCCCAGCATTTT. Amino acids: CASEGGGNQPQHF.

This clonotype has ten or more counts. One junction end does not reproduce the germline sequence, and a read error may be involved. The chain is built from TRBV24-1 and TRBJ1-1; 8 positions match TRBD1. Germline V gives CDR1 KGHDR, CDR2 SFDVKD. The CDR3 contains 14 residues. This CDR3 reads CATSDIDRGTEAFF. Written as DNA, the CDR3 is TGTGCCACCAGTGATATAGACAGGGGAACTGAAGCCTTCTTT.

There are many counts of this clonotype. CDR3 in amino acids: CSAERAGGPGFQYF. In DNA form, the CDR3 reads TGCAGCGCCGAAAGAGCGGGAGGGCCCGGGTTCCAGTACTTC. V is TRBV29-1 and J is TRBJ2-5; 10 nucleotides line up with TRBD2. This CDR3 comprises 14 residues. J gave up 10 bases and V 7 bases, and 15 bases lay outside the gene matches. The germline V gene encodes CDR1 SQVTM and CDR2 ANQGSEA.

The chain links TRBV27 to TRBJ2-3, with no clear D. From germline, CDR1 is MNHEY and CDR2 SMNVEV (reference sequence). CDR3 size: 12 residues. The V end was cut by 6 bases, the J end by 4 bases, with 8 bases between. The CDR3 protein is CASSFIADTQYF. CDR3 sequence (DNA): TGTGCCAGCAGCTTCATCGCAGATACGCAGTATTTT.

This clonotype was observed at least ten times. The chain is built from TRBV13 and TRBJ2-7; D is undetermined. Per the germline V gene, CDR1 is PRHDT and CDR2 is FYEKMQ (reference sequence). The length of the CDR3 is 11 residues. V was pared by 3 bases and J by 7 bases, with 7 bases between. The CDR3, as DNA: TGTGCCAGCAGCTTGATGGGGGAGCAGTACTTC. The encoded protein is CASSLMGEQYF.

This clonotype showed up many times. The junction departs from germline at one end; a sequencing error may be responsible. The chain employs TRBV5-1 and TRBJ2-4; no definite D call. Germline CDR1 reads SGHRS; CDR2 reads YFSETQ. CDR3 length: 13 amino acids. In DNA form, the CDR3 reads TGCGCCAGCAGCTTCCAAGCCGAAAACATTCAGTACTTC. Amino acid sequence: CASSFQAENIQYF.

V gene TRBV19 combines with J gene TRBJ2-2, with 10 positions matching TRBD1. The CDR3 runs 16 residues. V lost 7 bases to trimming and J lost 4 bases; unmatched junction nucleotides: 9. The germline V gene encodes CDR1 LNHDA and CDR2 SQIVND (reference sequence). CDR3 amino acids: CASTTPGTGATGELFF. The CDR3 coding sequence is TGTGCCAGTACTACCCCCGGGACAGGGGCCACCGGGGAGCTGTTTTTT.

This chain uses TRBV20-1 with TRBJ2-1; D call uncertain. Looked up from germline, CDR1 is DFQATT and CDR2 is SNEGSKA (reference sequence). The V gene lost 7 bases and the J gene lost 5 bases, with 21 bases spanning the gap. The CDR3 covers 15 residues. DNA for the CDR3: TGCAGTGGGACCCAGGTGGAGCAGATAAACAATGAGCAGTTCTTC. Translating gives CSGTQVEQINNEQFF.

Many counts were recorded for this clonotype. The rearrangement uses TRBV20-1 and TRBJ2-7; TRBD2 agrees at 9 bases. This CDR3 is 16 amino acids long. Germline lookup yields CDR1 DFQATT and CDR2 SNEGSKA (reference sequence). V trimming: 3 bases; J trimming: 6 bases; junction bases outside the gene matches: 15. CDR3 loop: CSASVFAGGSAIEQYF. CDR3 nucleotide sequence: TGCAGTGCTAGTGTATTTGCGGGAGGGTCGGCGATCGAGCAGTACTTC.

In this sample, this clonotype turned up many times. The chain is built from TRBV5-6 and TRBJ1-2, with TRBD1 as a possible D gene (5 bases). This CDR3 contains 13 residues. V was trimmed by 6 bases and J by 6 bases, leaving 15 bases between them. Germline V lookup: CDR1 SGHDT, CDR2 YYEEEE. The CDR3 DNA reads TGTGCCAGCACCTATCAGGGCGGGGATGGCTACACCTTC. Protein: CASTYQGGDGYTF.

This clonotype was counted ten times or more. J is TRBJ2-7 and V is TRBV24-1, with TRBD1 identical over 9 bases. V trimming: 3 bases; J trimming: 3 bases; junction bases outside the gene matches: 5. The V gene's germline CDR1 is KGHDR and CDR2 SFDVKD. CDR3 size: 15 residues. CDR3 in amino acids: CATSDGTGTYYEQYF. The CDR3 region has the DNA TGTGCCACCAGTGATGGGACAGGGACCTACTACGAGCAGTACTTC.

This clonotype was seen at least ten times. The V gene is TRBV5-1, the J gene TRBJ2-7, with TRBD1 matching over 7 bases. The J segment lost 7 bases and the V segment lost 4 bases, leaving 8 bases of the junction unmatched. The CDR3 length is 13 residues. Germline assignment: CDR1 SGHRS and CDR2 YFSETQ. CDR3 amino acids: CASSPDRAWEQYF. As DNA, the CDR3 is TGCGCCAGCAGCCCTGACAGGGCTTGGGAGCAGTACTTC.

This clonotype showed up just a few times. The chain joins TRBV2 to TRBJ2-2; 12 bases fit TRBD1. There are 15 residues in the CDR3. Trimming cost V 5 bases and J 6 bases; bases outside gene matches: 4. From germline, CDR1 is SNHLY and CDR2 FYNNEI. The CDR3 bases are TGTGCCAGCAGTCCGGGACAGGGGGCGGCCGGGGAGCTGTTTTTT. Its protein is CASSPGQGAAGELFF.